These 29 T cell receptor beta chains came from one sample sequenced in a study of T cells in Graves' hyperthyroidism and ophthalmopathy. TCR beta CDR3 region amplification was performed from RNA transcripts. With the HTBI primer set, the TCR CDR3 went through a first round of RT-PCR. TCRdb reanalysed the multiplex PCR reads using MiXCR and keeps one entry per CDR3 protein. There are 540,000 or so distinct CDR3 sequences in the sample; approximately 44% occur only once, and roughly 20% lies in the top ten. Sequencing was done on a sample of peripheral blood or thyroid tissue (not recorded which). Receptors were obtained from an adult woman with Graves' disease, either hyperthyroidism or ophthalmopathy (not recorded which).

This clonotype showed up many times. This chain connects TRBV11-2 to TRBJ1-1; D remains ambiguous. CDR1 is SGHAT, CDR2 FQNNGV, per germline. V shed 5 bases and J shed 5 bases, with 9 bases lying between them. This CDR3 has 12 amino acids. CDR3 sequence (DNA): TGTGCCAGCAGCCCCCGTTATACTGAAGCTTTCTTT. Its protein is CASSPRYTEAFF.

The V gene is TRBV29-1, the J gene TRBJ2-5; unclear D gene. The CDR3 extends over 12 amino acids. V was cut by 5 bases and J by 5 bases, with 12 bases left in between. Germline V CDR1 and CDR2: SQVTM, ANQGSEA. The CDR3 DNA reads as TGCAGCGTTTACATGAGTATGGAGACCCAGTACTTC. Protein: CSVYMSMETQYF. The full variable domain, completed using reference TRBV29-1 and TRBJ2-5, is SAVISQKPSRDICQRGTSLTIQCQVDSQVTMMFWYRQQPGQSLTLIATANQGSEATYESGFVIDKFPISRPNLTFSTLTVSNMSPEDSSIYLCSVYMSMETQYFGPGTRLLVL.

This clonotype has a handful of counts. The rearrangement links TRBV14 to TRBJ1-4; 7 bases agree with TRBD1. J lost 8 bases, V lost 4 bases, and 7 bases had no gene match. Looked up from germline, CDR1 is SGHDN and CDR2 is FVKESK. This CDR3 contains 14 residues. In DNA, the CDR3 is TGTGCCAGCAGCCGCGGACAGGTTGGCGAAAAACTGTTTTTT. Protein: CASSRGQVGEKLFF.

This clonotype has ten or more counts. This chain links TRBV12-3 or TRBV12-4 with TRBJ1-5; possibly TRBD1 for D (5 bases). The ends were cut back, 6 bases at V and 5 bases at J, with 14 bases in the middle. This CDR3 is built from 14 residues. For the CDR3, the DNA is TGTGCCAGCAGGCCTACAGGCGGCGATCAGCCCCAGCATTTT. Protein sequence: CASRPTGGDQPQHF.

The CDR3 is CASSLTGEWSETQYF. In DNA, the CDR3 is TGTGCCAGCAGCCTGACAGGGGAGTGGTCAGAGACCCAGTACTTC. The chain employs TRBV7-6 and TRBJ2-5; 8 nucleotides align to TRBD1. The CDR3 is 15 residues long. V was pared by 5 bases and J by 4 bases, with 9 bases of the junction left unmatched. CDR1 is SGHVS and CDR2 is FNYEAQ in the germline V gene.

The chain joins TRBV18 to TRBJ2-2, with 7 positions matching TRBD2. CDR1 and CDR2 (germline): KGHSH, LQKENI. V was clipped by 1 base and J by 7 bases; unmatched bases: 18. The CDR3 extends over 19 amino acids. In DNA, the CDR3 is TGTGCCAGCTCACCACTGGAGCCTCCCAGGACTAGGTGGATCGGGGAGCTGTTTTTT. Residues: CASSPLEPPRTRWIGELFF.

The chain employs TRBV10-3 and TRBJ1-6; D remains ambiguous. This CDR3 region has 14 residues. V shed 2 bases and J shed 4 bases, with 6 bases lying between them. Looked up from germline, CDR1 is ENHRY and CDR2 is SYGVKD. CDR3 bases: TGTGCCATCAGTGAGGAACATTATAATTCACCCCTCCACTTT. This sequence encodes CAISEEHYNSPLHF.

This clonotype was observed at least ten times. This chain connects TRBV6-5 to TRBJ1-2; D is perhaps TRBD1 (5 bases). V lost 0 bases and J lost 1, with 9 bases in between. Germline V CDR1 and CDR2: MNHEY, SVGAGI. This CDR3 has 15 residues. CDR3 sequence (DNA): TGTGCCAGCAGTTACTCGCGGACACTTAACTATGGCTACACCTTC. It codes for CASSYSRTLNYGYTF.

This clonotype appeared a few times. The CDR3 DNA sequence: TGTGCCATCAGTGAGGAGTCCCGAAACACTGAAGCTTTCTTT. Residues: CAISEESRNTEAFF. The genes are TRBV10-3 and TRBJ1-1; no definite D call. Trimming removed 2 bases at V and 2 bases at J, with 9 bases between. This CDR3 contains 14 residues. Germline CDR1 reads ENHRY; CDR2 reads SYGVKD.

The rearrangement links TRBV29-1 to TRBJ2-5; D possibly corresponds to TRBD1 (6 bases). Trimming cost V 1 base and J 2 bases, with 11 bases left between them. Germline loops: CDR1 SQVTM, CDR2 ANQGSEA. The CDR3 covers 14 residues. The CDR3 sequence: CSVEGGRGQETQYF. CDR3 nucleotide sequence: TGCAGCGTTGAAGGGGGCAGGGGACAAGAGACCCAGTACTTC.

This clonotype has ten or more counts. The rearrangement joins TRBV20-1 to TRBJ1-6, with D possibly matching TRBD1 (6 bases). The CDR3 is 17 residues long. V lost 3 bases and J lost 0, with 15 bases in between. Germline CDR1 is DFQATT and CDR2 is SNEGSKA (reference sequence). CDR3: CSASGQTLSSYNSPLHF. The CDR3 region has the DNA TGCAGTGCTAGCGGACAGACACTGAGCTCCTATAATTCACCCCTCCACTTT.

There are a few counts of this clonotype. This chain links TRBV7-3 with TRBJ2-5; D not certain. V lost 1 base and J 1 base, leaving 7 bases between the germline ends. The V gene's germline CDR1 is SGHTA and CDR2 FQGTGA. This CDR3 is built from 14 residues. The CDR3 DNA sequence: TGTGCCAGCAGCTTAAACCCCAGCCAAGAGACCCAGTACTTC. Amino acid sequence: CASSLNPSQETQYF. The full variable domain, rest sourced from reference TRBV7-3 and TRBJ2-5, is GAGVSQTPSNKVTEKGKYVELRCDPISGHTALYWYRQSLGQGPEFLIYFQGTGAADDSGLPNDRFFAVRPEGSVSTLKIQRTERGDSAVYLCASSLNPSQETQYFGPGTRLLVL.

V is TRBV10-3 and J is TRBJ1-1; no clear D. Trimming took off 6 bases at V and 3 bases at J, with 2 bases between the two ends. Germline CDR1 ENHRY, CDR2 SYGVKD. There are 10 residues in the CDR3. The CDR3 DNA reads TGTGCCATCAGGGACACTGAAGCTTTCTTT. Translated, it gives CAIRDTEAFF.

About this clonotype itself: Sequence at one end of the junction differs from germline and may be a read error. The V gene is TRBV7-3, the J gene TRBJ2-2; D may be TRBD1 (6 bases). The CDR3 is 16 residues long. Germline CDR1 and CDR2: SGHTA and FQGTGA. The CDR3 DNA is TGCGCCAGCAGCGCGTGGGGGCGGGTTAACACCGGGGAGCTGTTTTTT. This sequence encodes CASSAWGRVNTGELFF. The full variable domain, in which reference TRBV7-3 and TRBJ2-2 provide the parts outside the CDR3, is GAGVSQTPSNKVTEKGKYVELRCDPISGHTALYWYRQSLGQGPEFLIYFQGTGAADDSGLPNDRFFAVRPEGSVSTLKIQRTERGDSAVYLCASSAWGRVNTGELFFGEGSRLTVL.

This clonotype was observed at least ten times. This chain links TRBV11-2 with TRBJ2-7; 8 bases fit TRBD1. With 3 bases clipped from V and 6 bases from J, the junction kept 7 bases outside the gene matches. Germline V gene lookup returns CDR1 SGHAT and CDR2 FQNNGV. The CDR3 totals 14 residues. For the CDR3, the DNA is TGTGCCAGCAGCTTCGGGATCGGGACAGGCGAGCAGTACTTC. It yields the protein CASSFGIGTGEQYF.

The chain has TRBV5-5 and TRBJ1-2; 9 bases line up with TRBD1. The CDR3 spans 15 residues. The germline CDR1 and CDR2 sequences are SGHKS and YYEKEE (reference sequence). After removal of 4 bases from V and 7 bases from J, the junction contained 11 bases not matched to a gene. The CDR3 bases are TGTGCCAGCAGCAAGGGGACAGGGACGGCGAGTGGCTACACCTTC. Translation: CASSKGTGTASGYTF.

This chain uses TRBV29-1 with TRBJ1-1; 7 nucleotides align to TRBD1. J lost 0 bases, V lost 4 bases, and 11 bases had no gene match. Germline CDR1 SQVTM, CDR2 ANQGSEA. The CDR3 contains 16 residues. CDR3: CSVAGDSRPMNTEAFF. CDR3 bases: TGCAGCGTTGCGGGGGACAGCCGCCCCATGAACACTGAAGCTTTCTTT.

This clonotype came up many times. This chain links TRBV13 with TRBJ1-2; D gene unclear. The CDR3 is made up of 12 amino acids. Trimming left V 5 bases short and J 3 bases short, with 7 bases between. Looked up from germline, CDR1 is PRHDT and CDR2 is FYEKMQ (reference sequence). The CDR3 coding sequence is TGTGCCAGCAGCCCAGGACACTATGGCTACACCTTC. Residues: CASSPGHYGYTF.

In the case of this clonotype: A read error may account for a junction end that differs from germline. The rearrangement uses TRBV4-1 and TRBJ1-5; no firm D call. The CDR3 length is 12 residues. CDR1 is MGHRA and CDR2 is YSYEKL in the germline V gene. The CDR3 DNA follows: TGTGCCAGCAGCCAAGCCCTTGGGCCCCAGCATTTT. As protein: CASSQALGPQHF.

This clonotype was detected ten times or more. The chain is built from TRBV20-1 and TRBJ2-7; possibly TRBD1 or TRBD2 for D (5 bases each). The V and J ends lost 2 bases and 7 bases respectively, with 15 bases between them. From germline, CDR1 is DFQATT and CDR2 SNEGSKA (reference sequence). The CDR3 runs 13 residues. In DNA, the CDR3 is TGCAGTGCTAGATGGGACCTTCCGGATGAGCAGTACTTC. Translation gives CSARWDLPDEQYF.

Turning to this clonotype: A junction boundary mismatches the germline segment, possibly from a read error. This chain uses TRBV12-3 or TRBV12-4 with TRBJ2-7; 7 bases map to TRBD2. The CDR3 is made up of 12 amino acids. The CDR3 spells CASSRAGGGIAF. For the CDR3, the DNA is TGTGCCAGCAGTCGTGCCGGGGGAGGGATCGCCTTC.

CDR3 sequence reads: CAISVSLGEGEAFF. The DNA of the CDR3 is TGTGCCATCAGTGTCAGCCTGGGGGAGGGTGAAGCTTTCTTT. The chain combines TRBV10-3 with TRBJ1-1; D is possibly TRBD1 (5 bases). The CDR3 is made up of 14 amino acids. CDR1 is ENHRY and CDR2 is SYGVKD in the germline V gene. V lost 4 bases to trimming and J lost 7 bases, with 16 bases between them.

This clonotype came up many times. An end of the junction does not agree with germline; a read error may underlie this. The chain recombines TRBV5-1 with TRBJ2-5; D call uncertain. The CDR3 spans 12 residues. Germline V CDR1 and CDR2: SGHRS, YFSETQ. CDR3: CASSPERETQYF. Here the CDR3 DNA reads TGTGCCAGCAGCCCGGAGAGGGAGACCCAGTACTTC.

Remarks on this clonotype: This may arise from a read error, as a much more abundant clone is one base away. The gene calls are TRBV3-1 and TRBJ1-6; D is uncertain. The V and J ends lost 6 bases and 7 bases respectively, with 16 bases between them. Germline V gene lookup returns CDR1 LGHDT and CDR2 YNNKEL (reference sequence). The CDR3 length is 15 residues. The CDR3 coding sequence is TGTGCCAGCAGTCTCGGGATTACAGTGAATTCACCCCTCCACTTT. This translates into CASSLGITVNSPLHF.

V is TRBV19 and J is TRBJ2-2, with 8 nucleotides matching TRBD2. The CDR3 spans 16 residues. The trim removed 3 bases at V and 0 bases at J, leaving 3 bases unmatched. Germline V CDR1 and CDR2: LNHDA, SQIVND (reference sequence). The chain's CDR3 is CASSIRLATNTGELFF. The DNA for the CDR3 is TGTGCCAGTAGTATCCGACTAGCGACGAACACCGGGGAGCTGTTTTTT.

This clonotype was observed a few times. An end of the junction does not agree with germline; a read error may underlie this. The CDR3, as DNA: TGTGCCAGCAGTTACTCCAGAGGAGGGGGCTACACCTTC. It translates to CASSYSRGGGYTF. The J gene is TRBJ1-2, the V gene TRBV10-1; D unresolved. The germline V gene has CDR1 WNHNN and CDR2 SYGVQD (reference sequence). The length of the CDR3 is 13 residues.

Comment on this clonotype: Given the absence of the conserved phenylalanine or tryptophan at the CDR3 end, a read error is likely. It is unclear where the CDR3 begins or ends on the DNA, so no DNA is shown, and the CDR3 is as TCRdb lists it. The gene calls are TRBV12-3 or TRBV12-4 and TRBJ1-1; TRBD1, as called in the table, went unchecked against the DNA. The CDR3 is 12 amino acids long, termini counted. CDR3 sequence: CASSYLQTGGSY.

This clonotype was counted only a few times. The CDR3 nucleotides are TGCAGCGGGAACGTAGCGGGTTCCTACGAGCAGTACTTC. It codes for CSGNVAGSYEQYF. The gene calls are TRBV29-1 and TRBJ2-7; TRBD2 matches 7 bases. CDR1 SQVTM and CDR2 ANQGSEA come from the germline V gene. The J segment lost 1 base and the V segment lost 7 bases, leaving 7 bases of the junction unmatched. CDR3 length equals 13 residues.

At least ten counts were recorded for this clonotype. The chain links TRBV6-6 to TRBJ1-5; D unresolved. Germline lookup yields CDR1 MNHNY and CDR2 SVGAGI (reference sequence). There are 13 residues in the CDR3. Trimming pared 0 bases from V and 4 bases from J, leaving 4 bases between. CDR3 region: CASSYSTNQPQHF. The CDR3 DNA reads as TGTGCCAGCAGTTACTCCACAAATCAGCCCCAGCATTTT.